Sequencing of this T cell receptor (beta chain) was carried out in a study of blood T cell repertoires in COVID-19. The wider study: Researchers got acute and convalescent COVID-19 samples from the United States, Italy and Spain. The cDNA or gDNA used as material had been derived from T cells, B-cell-depleted T cells, or PBMCs.

Allocation to cohorts depended on clinical history reported by the participants. What the recovered Cohort 3 donors had was two negative PCRs, clearance, or symptom resolution. Profiling relied on immunoSEQ multiplex PCR, and the TCRdb table lists in-frame clones only, not all of them. The table shows a few hundred thousand clones, with approximately 83% occurring only once. The sequencing input was PBMCs or T cells enriched from blood (not recorded which). The sequence came from a woman younger than 45 who had recovered from COVID-19.

Written as DNA, the CDR3 is TGTGCCAGCTCACCAACAACGGGACAGGGTAATGAAAAACTGTTTTTT. Its protein is CASSPTTGQGNEKLFF. V gene TRBV18 combines with J gene TRBJ1-4, with TRBD1 matching over 9 bases. Trimming removed 2 bases from V and 4 bases from J; junction bases left unmatched: 5. Germline lookup yields CDR1 KGHSH and CDR2 LQKENI. CDR3 size: 16 residues.